Following are 16 T cell receptor beta chains from one sample sequenced in a study of blood T cell repertoires in COVID-19. Sequencing was performed with immunoSEQ multiplex PCR; in TCRdb, only in-frame clones are kept and a portion is missing. The sample yields some 260,000 clones, around 84% seen once. Sequenced sample: PBMCs or T cells enriched from blood (not recorded which). The receptors were sampled from a man under 40 with acute COVID-19.

This rearrangement joins TRBV6-2 or TRBV6-3 to TRBJ2-7, with 10 bases lining up with TRBD2. Unmatched junction bases numbered 5, after V lost 3 bases and J lost 3 bases. Germline CDR1 and CDR2: MNHEY and SVGEGT. There are 15 residues in the CDR3. The CDR3 nucleotides read TGTGCCAGCAGTTATACTAGCGGGGTACTCTACGAGCAGTACGTC. It yields the protein CASSYTSGVLYEQYV.

The chain is built from TRBV27 and TRBJ2-1; 11 nucleotides agree with TRBD2. The V gene end was trimmed by 6 bases and the J gene end by 0 bases; junction bases not matched to a gene: 7. Germline V gives CDR1 MNHEY, CDR2 SMNVEV (reference sequence). This CDR3 is built from 17 residues. CDR3 DNA: TGTGCCAGCAGCCTTTTTAGCGGGGGGGCCTCCTACAATGAGCAGTTCTTC. It specifies CASSLFSGGASYNEQFF.

This clone was seen once. The rearrangement links TRBV2 to TRBJ2-2; tentative D call: TRBD2 (6 bases). Germline loops: CDR1 SNHLY, CDR2 FYNNEI. V lost 6 bases and J lost 4, with 9 bases in between. The CDR3 totals 13 residues. The CDR3 is CASRETSTGELFF. The CDR3, as DNA: TGTGCCAGCAGGGAGACTAGCACCGGGGAGCTGTTTTTT.

V gene TRBV6-1 combines with J gene TRBJ2-6; D perhaps matches TRBD1 (6 bases). Germline V gene lookup returns CDR1 MNHNS and CDR2 SASEGT. The CDR3 extends over 15 amino acids. The V end lost 0 bases, the J end lost 3 bases, and 6 bases lay between the germline ends. The CDR3 nucleotides are TGTGCCAGCAGTGAAGCACAGGGTGGGGCCAACGTCCTGACTTTC. Its translation: CASSEAQGGANVLTF.

This sequence joins TRBV5-1 and TRBJ2-2, with 7 bases matching TRBD1. The CDR3 contains 14 residues. Germline V gives CDR1 SGHRS, CDR2 YFSETQ. J lost 7 bases, V lost 4 bases, and 7 bases had no gene match. For the CDR3, the DNA is TGCGCCAGCAGCCACAGACAGGGCTACGGGGAGCTGTTTTTT. Translation gives CASSHRQGYGELFF. Together with reference TRBV5-1 and TRBJ2-2, the CDR3 gives the full variable domain: KAGVTQTPRYLIKTRGQQVTLSCSPISGHRSVSWYQQTPGQGLQFLFEYFSETQRNKGNFPGRFSGRQFSNSRSEMNVSTLELGDSALYLCASSHRQGYGELFFGEGSRLTVL.

The chain joins TRBV21-1 to TRBJ1-3; the table's D gene call, TRBD1, was not cross checked with the DNA. TRBV21-1 constitutes a pseudogene. The CDR3 loop spans 20 amino acids. DNA for the CDR3: TGTGCCAGCAGCAAAGCAGGCGGGACAGGCCCTAATACCTCTGGAAACACCATATATTTT. Its protein product is CASSKAGGTGPNTSGNTIYF.

The chain couples TRBV27 to TRBJ1-2; D unclear. Trimming pared 0 bases from V and 4 bases from J, leaving 12 bases between. CDR3 size: 15 residues. Germline V gives CDR1 MNHEY, CDR2 SMNVEV (reference sequence). The CDR3 here is CASSLSPGEVYGYTF. The CDR3 DNA sequence: TGTGCCAGCAGTTTATCCCCGGGAGAGGTCTATGGCTACACCTTC.

DNA of the CDR3: TGTGCCAGCAGTTTAACTCGTTACGAGCAGTACGTC. This gives the protein CASSLTRYEQYV. The V gene is TRBV12-3 or TRBV12-4, the J gene TRBJ2-7, with D uncertain. The V and J ends lost 2 bases and 4 bases respectively, with 6 bases between them. The CDR3 spans 12 residues.

This clone has just one count. The V call is TRBV3-1 (or the pseudogene TRBV3-2), the J call TRBJ1-6; no definite D call. The CDR3 is made up of 15 amino acids. The germline gives CDR1 LGHDT, CDR2 YNNKEL (reference sequence). Trimming left V 3 bases short and J 0 bases short, with 6 bases between. The CDR3 DNA reads TGTGCCAGCAGCCAGGCCGTCTCCTATAATTCACCCCTCCACTTT. It yields the protein CASSQAVSYNSPLHF.

The chain couples TRBV19 to TRBJ2-2; 10 nucleotides agree with TRBD1. The CDR3 has 13 residues. Germline V gives CDR1 LNHDA, CDR2 SQIVND (reference sequence). With V trimmed by 10 bases and J by 6 bases, 5 bases remained unmatched. The CDR3 sequence is CATLDRGAGELFF. Here the CDR3 DNA reads TGTGCCACCCTGGACAGGGGGGCCGGGGAGCTGTTTTTT.

The gene calls are TRBV18 and TRBJ1-5, with D perhaps TRBD1 (6 bases). V was cut by 2 bases and J by 11 bases, with 10 bases left in between. The length of the CDR3 is 12 residues. Germline loops: CDR1 KGHSH, CDR2 LQKENI. CDR3 sequence reads: CASSPSTGSQHF. The DNA for the CDR3 is TGTGCCAGCTCACCATCAACAGGGTCCCAGCATTTT.

The chain employs TRBV11-2 and TRBJ2-7; 9 bases fit TRBD1. The V gene end was trimmed by 5 bases and the J gene end by 3 bases; junction bases not matched to a gene: 5. The CDR3 is 14 residues long. Germline assignment: CDR1 SGHAT and CDR2 FQNNGV. CDR3: CASSRGTGHYEQYV. The CDR3 DNA follows: TGTGCCAGCAGCCGAGGGACAGGGCACTACGAGCAGTACGTC.

The chain uses TRBV11-2 and TRBJ1-4; no definite D call. V shed 5 bases and J shed 8 bases, with 15 bases lying between them. The CDR3 extends over 14 amino acids. CDR1 and CDR2 from the germline V gene are SGHAT and FQNNGV. CDR3 sequence reads: CASSPARAGEKLFF. Written as DNA, the CDR3 is TGTGCCAGCAGCCCAGCACGCGCGGGAGAAAAACTGTTTTTT.

The rearrangement links TRBV3-1 (or the pseudogene TRBV3-2) to TRBJ1-3; 8 positions match TRBD1. V gave up 2 bases and J gave up 4 bases; unmatched junction bases: 7. Germline lookup yields CDR1 LGHDT and CDR2 YNNKEL (reference sequence). The CDR3 loop spans 16 amino acids. Here the CDR3 reads CASSQQQGVTGNTIYF. CDR3 DNA: TGTGCCAGCAGCCAACAACAGGGGGTTACGGGAAACACCATATATTTT.

About this clone itself: At one of its ends the junction is not consistent with the germline gene, which may arise from a read error. The DNA for the CDR3 is TGTGCCAGCGTCCCGGGACTAGCGGGAGGTAATGGTGAGCAGTTCTTC. Its translation: CASVPGLAGGNGEQFF. The V and J genes are TRBV5-1 and TRBJ2-1, with 15 positions matching TRBD2. Germline CDR1 is SGHRS and CDR2 is YFSETQ. The CDR3 contains 16 residues.

This sequence joins TRBV14 and TRBJ1-4; no definite D call. The CDR3 length is 16 residues. The germline gives CDR1 SGHDN, CDR2 FVKESK. V shed 0 bases and J shed 6 bases, with 14 bases lying between them. The CDR3, as DNA: TGTGCCAGCAGCCAAGATTTACCAGGAAGACATGAAAAACTGTTTTTT. This codes for CASSQDLPGRHEKLFF.